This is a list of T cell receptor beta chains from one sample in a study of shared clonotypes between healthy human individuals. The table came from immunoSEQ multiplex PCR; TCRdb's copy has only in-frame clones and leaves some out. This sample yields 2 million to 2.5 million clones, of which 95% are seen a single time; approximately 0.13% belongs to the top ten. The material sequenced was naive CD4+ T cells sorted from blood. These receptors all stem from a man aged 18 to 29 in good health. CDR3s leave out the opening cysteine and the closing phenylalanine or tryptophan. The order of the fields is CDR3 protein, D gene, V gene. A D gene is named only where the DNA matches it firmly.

ASSLGSANSPLH	-	TRBV5-1
ASSPDPSDSWNTIY	-	TRBV5-1
ASSPRGPPNEQF	-	TRBV18
ASSYVGTAYEQY	TRBD1	TRBV6-6
ASSFREGHTGELF	TRBD2	TRBV7-9
ASSVIHDTVNQPQH	-	TRBV6-1
ASSTSYNEQF	-	TRBV9
ASSLGPEYEQY	-	TRBV7-2
ASSWGYGYT	-	TRBV5-6
ASSAASNGGDTGELF	TRBD2	TRBV9
ASSTSGTSGNIQY	TRBD2	TRBV7-2
AWSTEPSPLH	-	TRBV30
ASSMTGFAPLH	TRBD1	TRBV19
SVGKGRPGELF	-	TRBV29-1
ASEGRGTGNTIY	-	TRBV30
ASSSRDSHEQY	-	TRBV14
ASSLQGAPGELF	-	TRBV5-6
ASSYSLNSPLH	-	TRBV6-5
AWSVRQYTNEQF	-	TRBV30
ASSLDVRADGYT	-	TRBV7-9
ASIRDGGNQPQH	-	TRBV6-1
ASSSTPLLSTDTQY	-	TRBV5-1
AWSGQGGNQPQH	TRBD1	TRBV30
ASSPYAGRAF	-	TRBV28
ASSYNRGPYEQY	TRBD1	TRBV6-5
ASAPLGTGGTDTQY	TRBD1	TRBV5-1
SVEWGSATGELF	-	TRBV29-1